These 11 T cell receptor beta chains share one sample of origin, sequenced in a study of T cell changes during pregnancy in multiple sclerosis. Produced via immunoSEQ multiplex PCR; TCRdb's table is partial and in-frame only. The sample shows fewer than 20,000 clones, roughly 87% of them seen only once. Sequenced material: CD8+ T cells from peripheral blood mononuclear cells, taken after pregnancy. Every receptor here comes from a female donor in good health, enrolled as a control in a pregnancy study.

The V call is TRBV27, the J call TRBJ1-6, with D maybe TRBD1 (5 bases). Germline V gene lookup returns CDR1 MNHEY and CDR2 SMNVEV (reference sequence). CDR3 length: 14 residues. V gave up 2 bases and J gave up 7 bases, with 9 bases separating them. In DNA, the CDR3 is TGTGCCAGCAGTTTAGGGGCGAGCAATTCACCCCTCCACTTT. Protein: CASSLGASNSPLHF.

This chain links TRBV19 with TRBJ1-5, with unresolved D. Trimming took off 3 bases at V and 3 bases at J, with 9 bases between the two ends. Germline V lookup: CDR1 LNHDA, CDR2 SQIVND (reference sequence). The CDR3 runs 14 residues. CDR3 in amino acids: CASSITGVNQPQHF. The CDR3 nucleotides read TGTGCCAGTAGTATTACCGGGGTCAATCAGCCCCAGCATTTT.

The chain links TRBV6-4 to TRBJ2-1, with D maybe TRBD2 (7 bases). Germline lookup yields CDR1 MRHNA and CDR2 SNTAGT. V gave up 8 bases and J gave up 4 bases, with 15 bases separating them. There are 14 residues in the CDR3. In DNA form, the CDR3 reads TGTGCCAGCTCGGAGGGGGGGGCGTACAATGAGCAGTTCTTC. Its translation is CASSEGGAYNEQFF.

CDR3 sequence: CASARQGDNTEAFF. In nucleotides, the CDR3 is TGTGCCAGCGCCAGACAGGGGGACAACACTGAAGCTTTCTTT. The chain joins TRBV6-4 to TRBJ1-1; 9 bases agree with TRBD1. This CDR3 is 14 amino acids long. In germline, CDR1 is MRHNA, CDR2 SNTAGT. The ends lost 8 bases at V and 2 bases at J; junction bases unmatched: 6.

The V call is TRBV7-3, the J call TRBJ1-2; the match to TRBD1 covers 7 bases. The germline V gene encodes CDR1 SGHTA and CDR2 FQGTGA. The CDR3 contains 14 residues. Losses at the gene ends were 6 bases for V and 8 bases for J; bases not matched to a gene: 12. CDR3 in amino acids: CASRPGDRLGGYTF. In DNA, the CDR3 is TGTGCCAGCAGACCAGGGGACAGACTGGGAGGCTACACCTTC.

This clone came up once. The junction does not match germline at one end; this may be a read error. This chain connects TRBV7-7 to TRBJ1-3; D not resolved. Looked up from germline, CDR1 is SSHAT and CDR2 is FNYEAQ (reference sequence). The CDR3 is made up of 14 amino acids. The CDR3 nucleotides read TGTGCTAGCAGCCCCGACTTTTCTGGAAACACCATATATTTT. Protein product: CASSPDFSGNTIYF.

The rearrangement uses TRBV6-4 and TRBJ2-1, with 8 bases that match TRBD2. Unmatched junction bases numbered 8, after V lost 3 bases and J lost 7 bases. The CDR3 covers 15 residues. Germline V gives CDR1 MRHNA, CDR2 SNTAGT. In DNA, the CDR3 is TGTGCCAGCAGTGAGACTAGCGAGGCGGGAAATGAGCAGTTCTTC. The encoded protein is CASSETSEAGNEQFF.

The V call is TRBV5-1, the J call TRBJ2-3; a weak D match, TRBD1 (7 bases). Germline V gives CDR1 SGHRS, CDR2 YFSETQ. V gave up 2 bases and J gave up 14 bases, with 24 bases separating them. This CDR3 is 15 amino acids long. This chain's CDR3 is CASSFVTGGDQGGYF. The CDR3 DNA is TGCGCCAGCAGCTTCGTGACTGGCGGGGACCAGGGGGGGTATTTT.

This clone was picked up one time. The rearrangement uses TRBV6-1 and TRBJ1-1, with D perhaps TRBD1 (6 bases). With 7 bases removed from V and 2 bases from J, the gap between germline ends came to 14 bases. CDR1 is MNHNS, CDR2 SASEGT, per germline. The CDR3 contains 14 residues. CDR3 residues: CASTQGRRNTEAFF. The CDR3 nucleotides read TGTGCCAGCACCCAGGGGCGGAGAAACACTGAAGCTTTCTTT.

This chain joins TRBV11-1 and TRBJ2-1; D not resolved. This CDR3 region has 16 residues. The V end lost 6 bases, the J end lost 2 bases, and 17 bases lay between the germline ends. Germline CDR1 is SGHAT and CDR2 is FQDESV (reference sequence). Here the CDR3 DNA reads TGTGCCAGCAGTTCCCCCGCTAGTATAGCCTACAATGAGCAGTTCTTC. This sequence encodes CASSSPASIAYNEQFF.

This clone appeared once. The chain links TRBV9 to TRBJ2-3; 10 bases map to TRBD2. The germline V gene has CDR1 SGDLS and CDR2 YYNGEE. J lost 9 bases, V lost 3 bases, and 10 bases had no gene match. This CDR3 is 15 amino acids long. The CDR3 protein is CASSDLAGALVTQYF. The CDR3 DNA reads as TGTGCCAGCAGCGATCTAGCGGGGGCCCTCGTGACGCAGTATTTT.